Listed below are T cell receptor beta chains from one sample, sequenced in a study of shared clonotypes between healthy human individuals. Assay used: immunoSEQ multiplex PCR; TCRdb lists only in-frame clones, some missing. This table holds about 560,000 clones, about 80% found once. Sequencing was performed on PBMCs. These receptors came from a woman aged 40 to 55 in good health. Some clones in this sample may be carry-over from other donors' samples. Both conserved end residues are trimmed from each CDR3. A D gene is named only where the DNA matches it firmly.

J | D | V | CDR3
TRBJ2-3 | TRBD2 | TRBV6-5 | ASSYAGRGTDTQY
TRBJ1-1 | TRBD1 | TRBV11-3 | ASSSGQGSDTEAF
TRBJ2-2 | - | TRBV29-1 | SVRTGTRAGGELF
TRBJ2-1 | TRBD2 | TRBV11-3 | ASSRSGIRNNEQF
TRBJ2-1 | TRBD2 | TRBV6-6 | ASSYPGGSLGEQF
TRBJ2-1 | - | TRBV6-1 | ASSALSYNEQF
TRBJ2-1 | - | TRBV7-9 | ASSIRQGGGNEQF
TRBJ1-1 | - | TRBV11-2 | ASSSGFSGTEAF
TRBJ2-5 | TRBD2 | TRBV30 | AWSVGLHQETQY
TRBJ2-7 | TRBD2 | TRBV5-4 | ASSRTSGRAYEQY
TRBJ2-7 | TRBD2 | TRBV19 | ASNEREPYEQY
TRBJ2-7 | - | TRBV19 | ASSNGGPSHEQY
TRBJ2-1 | - | TRBV9 | ASSVSGGSYNEQF
TRBJ2-7 | TRBD1 | TRBV29-1 | SVEGDSDEQY
TRBJ1-1 | - | TRBV20-1 | SARPTTEAF
TRBJ1-1 | - | TRBV6-1 | ASSIGMNTEAF
TRBJ1-1 | TRBD1 | TRBV4-1 | ASSHILTGEREAF
TRBJ2-1 | TRBD2 | TRBV7-6 | ASSGGGASYNEQF
TRBJ1-3 | - | TRBV18 | ASSPLTISGNTIY
TRBJ2-5 | - | TRBV29-1 | SADDSYQETQY
TRBJ2-7 | TRBD1 | TRBV6-5 | ASSGQGFEQY
TRBJ1-2 | - | TRBV21-1 | ATTGTDNYGYT
TRBJ2-3 | TRBD2 | TRBV10-3 | AISLAGQDTQY
TRBJ2-2 | - | TRBV4-1 | ASSRPSGATTGELF
TRBJ2-1 | - | TRBV9 | ASSVQGTNDEQF
TRBJ1-4 | - | TRBV2 | ASSDNEKLF
TRBJ2-6 | - | TRBV5-4 | ASTSPGANVLT
TRBJ2-7 | TRBD1 | TRBV27 | ASSLRGTGGYYEQY
TRBJ2-1 | - | TRBV9 | ASSAVAGAPREQF